This T cell receptor beta chain was profiled in a study of T cells in localized non-small cell lung cancer. Study observations and caveats: Sequence data derive from only one tumor region, so heterogeneity remains possible. A raised T cell density in blood coincided with lengthier overall survival. The highest T cell clonality was in uninvolved adjacent lung, above tumor. Adjacent lung tissue had a median around 50 of the top 100 clones found in the tumor.

V lost 4 bases to trimming and J lost 5 bases, with 12 bases between them. The germline V gene has CDR1 ENHRY and CDR2 SYGVKD. The CDR3 is 13 amino acids. The repertoire was sequenced with immunoSEQ multiplex PCR; TCRdb's copy has only in-frame clones and lacks some. The sample records tens of thousands of clones, 83% being singletons. By sample share, this clone is medium-sized (0.01 to 0.1%). The target antigen is unknown. The sequence was obtained from a man between 40 and 70 years old with stage II lung adenocarcinoma. J is TRBJ2-7 and V is TRBV10-3; a possible D gene is TRBD1 (6 bases). Sequencing was performed on PBMCs, taken before any cancer treatment. The CDR3 is CAISAIQGNEQYF. In nucleotides, the CDR3 is TGTGCCATCAGTGCTATACAGGGAAACGAGCAGTACTTC.